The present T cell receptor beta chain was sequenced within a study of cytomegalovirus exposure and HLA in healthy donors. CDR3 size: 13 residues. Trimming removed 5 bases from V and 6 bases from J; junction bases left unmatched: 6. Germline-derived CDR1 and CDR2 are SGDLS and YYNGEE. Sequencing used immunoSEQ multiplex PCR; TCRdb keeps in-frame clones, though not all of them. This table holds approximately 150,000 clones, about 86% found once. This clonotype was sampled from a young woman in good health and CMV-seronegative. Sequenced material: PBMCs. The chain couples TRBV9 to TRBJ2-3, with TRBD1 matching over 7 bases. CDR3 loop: CASRGDRADTQYF. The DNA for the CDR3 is TGTGCCAGCAGAGGTGACAGGGCCGATACGCAGTATTTT.